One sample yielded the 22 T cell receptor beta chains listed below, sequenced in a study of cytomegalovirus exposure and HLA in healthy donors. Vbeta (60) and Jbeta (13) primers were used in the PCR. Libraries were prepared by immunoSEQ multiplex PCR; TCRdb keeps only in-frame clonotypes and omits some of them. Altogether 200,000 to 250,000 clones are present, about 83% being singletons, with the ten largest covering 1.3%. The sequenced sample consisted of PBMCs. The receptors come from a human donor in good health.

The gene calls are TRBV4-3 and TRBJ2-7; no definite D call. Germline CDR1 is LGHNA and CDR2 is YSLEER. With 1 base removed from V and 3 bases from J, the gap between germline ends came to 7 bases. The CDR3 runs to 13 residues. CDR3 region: CASSQVRNYEQYF. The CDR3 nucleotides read TGCGCCAGCAGCCAAGTCAGGAACTACGAGCAGTACTTC.

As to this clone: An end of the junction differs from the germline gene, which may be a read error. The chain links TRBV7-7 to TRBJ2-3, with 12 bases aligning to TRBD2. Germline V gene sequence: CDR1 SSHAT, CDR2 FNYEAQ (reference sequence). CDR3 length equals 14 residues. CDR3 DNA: TGTGCTAGCAGCCCTCGACTAGCGGGAGCGGAACAGTATTTT. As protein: CASSPRLAGAEQYF. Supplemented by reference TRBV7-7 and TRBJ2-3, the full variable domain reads GAGVSQSPRYKVTKRGQDVTLRCDPISSHATLYWYQQALGQGPEFLTYFNYEAQPDKSGLPSDRFSAERPEGSISTLTIQRTEQRDSAMYRCASSPRLAGAEQYFGPGTRLTVL.

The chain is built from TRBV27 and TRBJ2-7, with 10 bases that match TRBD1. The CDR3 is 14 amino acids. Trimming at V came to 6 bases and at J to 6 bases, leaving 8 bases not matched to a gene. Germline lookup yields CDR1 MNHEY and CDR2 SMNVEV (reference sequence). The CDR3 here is CASRQTGGWFEQYF. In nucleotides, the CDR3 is TGTGCCAGCAGACAGACAGGGGGCTGGTTCGAGCAGTACTTC.

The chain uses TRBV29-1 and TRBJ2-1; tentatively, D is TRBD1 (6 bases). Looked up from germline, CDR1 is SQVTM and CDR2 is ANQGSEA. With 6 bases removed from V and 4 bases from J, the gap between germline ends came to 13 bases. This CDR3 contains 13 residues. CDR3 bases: TGCAGCGTCGAGGGGGACCAGTACAATGAGCAGTTCTTC. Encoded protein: CSVEGDQYNEQFF.

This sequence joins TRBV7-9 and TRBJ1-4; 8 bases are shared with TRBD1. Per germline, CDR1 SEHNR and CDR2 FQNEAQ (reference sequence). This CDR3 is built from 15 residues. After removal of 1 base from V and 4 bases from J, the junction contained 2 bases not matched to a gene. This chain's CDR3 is CASSLGTGYNEKLFF. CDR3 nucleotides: TGTGCCAGCAGCTTAGGGACAGGGTATAATGAAAAACTGTTTTTT.

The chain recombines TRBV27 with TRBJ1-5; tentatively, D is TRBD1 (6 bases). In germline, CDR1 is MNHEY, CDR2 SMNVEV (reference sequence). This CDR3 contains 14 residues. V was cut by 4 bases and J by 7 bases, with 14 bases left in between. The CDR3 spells CASSWDGGRQPQHF. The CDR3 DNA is TGTGCCAGCAGTTGGGATGGGGGCAGGCAGCCCCAGCATTTT.

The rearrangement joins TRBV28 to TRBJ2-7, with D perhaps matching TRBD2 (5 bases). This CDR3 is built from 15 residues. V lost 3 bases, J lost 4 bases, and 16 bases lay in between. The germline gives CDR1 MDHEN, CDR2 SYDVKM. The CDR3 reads CASSLRVPGSYEQYF. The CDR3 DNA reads TGTGCCAGCAGTTTGAGGGTTCCGGGATCGTACGAGCAGTACTTC.

CDR3 in DNA: TGCGCCAGCAGCCTCGAAGCGGGAGCTACAGATACGCAGTATTTT. Protein product: CASSLEAGATDTQYF. The V call is TRBV5-1, the J call TRBJ2-3; 8 nucleotides line up with TRBD2. The ends lost 4 bases at V and 3 bases at J; junction bases unmatched: 7. CDR3 size: 15 residues. Germline assignment: CDR1 SGHRS and CDR2 YFSETQ.

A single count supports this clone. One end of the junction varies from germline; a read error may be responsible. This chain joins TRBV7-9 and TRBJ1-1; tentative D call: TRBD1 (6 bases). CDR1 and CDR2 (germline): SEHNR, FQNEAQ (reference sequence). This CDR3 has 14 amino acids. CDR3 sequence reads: CSSSPGQMNTEAFF. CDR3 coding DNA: TGTTCCAGCAGCCCAGGACAGATGAACACTGAAGCTTTCTTT.

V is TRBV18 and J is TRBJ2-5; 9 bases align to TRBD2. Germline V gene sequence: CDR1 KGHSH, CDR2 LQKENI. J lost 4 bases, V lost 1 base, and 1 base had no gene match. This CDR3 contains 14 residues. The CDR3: CASSPRGRVETQYF. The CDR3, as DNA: TGTGCCAGCTCACCACGCGGGAGGGTAGAGACCCAGTACTTC.

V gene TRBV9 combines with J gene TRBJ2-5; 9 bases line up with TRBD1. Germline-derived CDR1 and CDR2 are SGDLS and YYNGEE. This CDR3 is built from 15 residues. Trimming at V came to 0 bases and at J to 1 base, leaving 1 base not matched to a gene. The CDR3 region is CASSVAGQGQETQYF. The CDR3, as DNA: TGTGCCAGCAGCGTAGCGGGACAGGGCCAAGAGACCCAGTACTTC.

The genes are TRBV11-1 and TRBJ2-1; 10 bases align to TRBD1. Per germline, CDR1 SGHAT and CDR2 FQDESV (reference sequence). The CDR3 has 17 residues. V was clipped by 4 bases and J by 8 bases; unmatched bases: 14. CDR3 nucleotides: TGTGCCAGCAGCTCGGGACTCGGGACAGGGGTTAACGATGAGCAGTTCTTC. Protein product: CASSSGLGTGVNDEQFF.

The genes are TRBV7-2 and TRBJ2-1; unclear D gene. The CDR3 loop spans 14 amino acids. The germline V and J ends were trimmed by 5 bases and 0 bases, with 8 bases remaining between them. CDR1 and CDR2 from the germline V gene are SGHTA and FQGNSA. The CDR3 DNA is TGTGCCAGCAGCCCGGGTTCCTCCTACAATGAGCAGTTCTTC. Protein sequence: CASSPGSSYNEQFF.

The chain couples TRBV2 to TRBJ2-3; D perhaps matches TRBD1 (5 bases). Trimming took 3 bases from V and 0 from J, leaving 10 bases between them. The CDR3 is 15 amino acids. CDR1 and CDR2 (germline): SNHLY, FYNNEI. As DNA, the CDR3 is TGTGCCAGCAGTGACAGGGTTTCGAGCACAGATACGCAGTATTTT. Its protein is CASSDRVSSTDTQYF.

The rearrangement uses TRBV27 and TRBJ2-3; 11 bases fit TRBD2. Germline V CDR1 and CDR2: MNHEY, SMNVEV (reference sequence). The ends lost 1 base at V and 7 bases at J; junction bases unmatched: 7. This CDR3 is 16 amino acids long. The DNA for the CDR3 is TGTGCCAGCAGTTTATTTTTAGCGGGAGGGGCAAATACGCAGTATTTT. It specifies CASSLFLAGGANTQYF.

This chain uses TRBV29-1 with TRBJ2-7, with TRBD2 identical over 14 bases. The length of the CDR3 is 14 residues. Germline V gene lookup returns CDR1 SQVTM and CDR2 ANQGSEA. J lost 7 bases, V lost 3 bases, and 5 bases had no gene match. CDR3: CSVEGTSGSREQYF. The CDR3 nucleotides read TGCAGCGTTGAGGGGACTAGCGGGAGTAGGGAGCAGTACTTC.

This chain's CDR3 is CASSPGQGVSGYTF. CDR3 coding DNA: TGTGCCAGCAGCCCGGGACAGGGGGTCTCTGGCTACACCTTC. The chain carries TRBV5-6 and TRBJ1-2, with TRBD1 matching over 11 bases. In germline, CDR1 is SGHDT, CDR2 YYEEEE. The CDR3 consists of 14 residues. V was clipped by 4 bases and J by 7 bases; unmatched bases: 6.

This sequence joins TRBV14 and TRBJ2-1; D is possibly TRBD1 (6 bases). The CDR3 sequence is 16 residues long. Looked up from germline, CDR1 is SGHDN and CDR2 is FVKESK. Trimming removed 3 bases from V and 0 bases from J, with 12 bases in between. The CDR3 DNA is TGTGCCAGCAGCCACTGGACAGCGAGCTCCTACAATGAGCAGTTCTTC. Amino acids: CASSHWTASSYNEQFF.

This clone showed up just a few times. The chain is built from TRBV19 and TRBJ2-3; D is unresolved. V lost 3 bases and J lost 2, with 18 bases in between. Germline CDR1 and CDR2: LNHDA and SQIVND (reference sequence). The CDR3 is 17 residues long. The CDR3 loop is CASSIWFAVAATDTQYF. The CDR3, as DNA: TGTGCCAGTAGTATTTGGTTTGCGGTAGCCGCCACAGATACGCAGTATTTT. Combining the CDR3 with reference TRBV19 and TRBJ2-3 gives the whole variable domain DGGITQSPKYLFRKEGQNVTLSCEQNLNHDAMYWYRQDPGQGLRLIYYSQIVNDFQKGDIAEGYSVSREKKESFPLTVTSAQKNPTAFYLCASSIWFAVAATDTQYFGPGTRLTVL.

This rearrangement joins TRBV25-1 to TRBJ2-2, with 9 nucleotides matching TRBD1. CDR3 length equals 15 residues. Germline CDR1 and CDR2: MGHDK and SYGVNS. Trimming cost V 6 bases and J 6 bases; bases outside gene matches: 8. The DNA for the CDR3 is TGTGCCAGCAGAAACCGGGACAGGGAGTCCGGGGAGCTGTTTTTT. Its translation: CASRNRDRESGELFF.

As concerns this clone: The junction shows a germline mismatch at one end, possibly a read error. Here the CDR3 DNA reads TGTTCCAGCAGCCCGAGTGGAAACACCATATATTTT. Translation gives CSSSPSGNTIYF. V usage is TRBV7-9 and J usage is TRBJ1-3; D is undetermined. The CDR3 has 12 residues. Per germline, CDR1 SEHNR and CDR2 FQNEAQ (reference sequence).

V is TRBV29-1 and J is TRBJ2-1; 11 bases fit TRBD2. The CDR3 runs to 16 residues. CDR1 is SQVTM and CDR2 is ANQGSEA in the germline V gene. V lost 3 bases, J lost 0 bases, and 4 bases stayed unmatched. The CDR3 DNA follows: TGCAGCGTTGATAGCGGGAGGGACAGCTCCTACAATGAGCAGTTCTTC. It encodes CSVDSGRDSSYNEQFF.